Here is one T cell receptor (beta chain) with its context. The sample belongs to a study of blood T cells in healthy people across ages. Using a J-beta primer mix together with a sample-barcoded 5' primer, a second PCR was run for about 7 to 12 cycles. Every cDNA was tagged by a template-switch adaptor with 12 random nucleotides. TCRdb ran MiXCR on the 5' RACE reads and lists one entry per CDR3 protein. The table records 750,000 to 850,000 distinct CDR3 sequences, approximately 25% of them present only once. Germline V lookup: CDR1 SGHNT, CDR2 YYREEE (reference sequence). The CDR3 extends over 15 amino acids. The V gene end was trimmed by 1 base and the J gene end by 5 bases; junction bases not matched to a gene: 5. Healthy Caucasian individuals from Russia aged about 6 to 90 were enrolled as donors. These same records also appear under a second study, on T cells of mothers and their children. That report notes: RNA was extracted, and all of it went into cDNA synthesis at roughly 1.4 ug per 15 ul. Some 2.8 million TCR beta reads per child versus over 8.5 million per mother.

The chain uses TRBV5-4 and TRBJ2-1; 8 positions agree with TRBD1. Specimen: blood. This sequence originates from a boy aged 10-17 years in good health. In DNA form, the CDR3 reads TGTGCCAGCAGCTTGACGCAGGGGGCCAACAATGAGCAGTTCTTC. Its translation: CASSLTQGANNEQFF.